These 2 T cell receptor beta chains were sequenced from one sample in a study of T cells in localized non-small cell lung cancer (dated by TCRdb to 2020 to 2021). The method behind the library was the immunoSEQ multiplex PCR assay. Imported from immuneACCESS, the table was reduced by TCRdb to in-frame sequences with V and J called. These copies leave out some clones; in studies compared against another copy, an unresolved V gene accounts for under half, and the cause of the remainder is not known. This sample holds tens of thousands of clones; roughly 80% were observed only once. The top ten hold about 4% of the sample. The starting material was PBMCs, obtained before any cancer treatment. These receptors were obtained from a woman aged 35-70 years with stage II lung adenocarcinoma.

This chain connects TRBV5-6 to TRBJ1-1, with 7 nucleotides matching TRBD1. Germline V gene sequence: CDR1 SGHDT, CDR2 YYEEEE. The CDR3 extends over 13 amino acids. The J segment lost 6 bases and the V segment lost 5 bases, leaving 7 bases of the junction unmatched. The DNA of the CDR3 is TGTGCCAGCAGGTCGACAGGGATCTCTGAAGCTTTCTTT. Encoded protein: CASRSTGISEAFF.

The V gene is TRBV30, the J gene TRBJ2-1; 8 bases match TRBD2. The CDR3 has 14 residues. Germline V gene sequence: CDR1 GTSNPN, CDR2 SVGIG (reference sequence). V lost 8 bases and J lost 5; bases outside the gene matches: 11. In nucleotides, the CDR3 is TGTGCCGGCCAGGAAGGAGCGGGAGACAATGAGCAGTTCTTC. It is translated as CAGQEGAGDNEQFF.